A selection of T cell receptor beta chains follows, all from one sample in a study. TCRdb redid the calling of the RT-PCR reads with MiXCR, one entry per CDR3 protein. This table holds about 700,000 distinct CDR3 sequences, 12% to 15% found once. The sequenced sample was memory CD4+ T cells from blood. These receptors were taken from a female donor in good health, serving as a healthy control. Both conserved end residues are part of each CDR3. A D gene is named only where the DNA matches it firmly. Rows may omit the clone size; those that give it use once, few, many or a size class.

V gene: TRBV20-1
clone size: many
J gene: TRBJ2-7
D gene: .
CDR3 protein: CSARDRIYGLAYEQYF
CDR3 DNA: TGCAGTGCTAGAGATCGAATTTATGGACTCGCCTACGAGCAGTACTTC

V gene: TRBV20-1
clone size: .
J gene: TRBJ2-5
D gene: .
CDR3 protein: CSAGNSNSQETQYF
CDR3 DNA: TGCAGTGCGGGGAACTCGAATTCCCAAGAGACCCAGTACTTC

V gene: TRBV5-1
clone size: .
J gene: TRBJ1-4
D gene: TRBD1
CDR3 protein: CASSSSGQGNEKLFF
CDR3 DNA: TGCGCCAGCAGTTCCTCGGGACAGGGGAATGAAAAACTGTTTTTT

V gene: TRBV6-5
clone size: few
J gene: TRBJ1-2
D gene: .
CDR3 protein: CASSYSGRPYGYTF
CDR3 DNA: TGTGCCAGCAGTTACTCGGGGCGGCCGTATGGCTACACCTTC

V gene: TRBV6-5
clone size: many
J gene: TRBJ1-2
D gene: .
CDR3 protein: CASSPTRDYGYTF
CDR3 DNA: TGTGCCAGCAGCCCTACACGGGACTATGGCTACACCTTC

V gene: TRBV7-2
clone size: many
J gene: TRBJ1-3
D gene: TRBD1
CDR3 protein: CASSLDRGPGNTIYF
CDR3 DNA: TGTGCCAGCAGCCTGGACAGGGGGCCTGGAAACACCATATATTTT

V gene: TRBV5-1
clone size: many
J gene: TRBJ2-5
D gene: .
CDR3 protein: CASSLDWQETQYF
CDR3 DNA: TGCGCCAGCAGCTTGGACTGGCAAGAGACCCAGTACTTC

V gene: TRBV7-8
clone size: few
J gene: TRBJ1-5
D gene: .
CDR3 protein: CASSYRVGFNQPQHF
CDR3 DNA: TGTGCCAGCAGCTACCGCGTCGGCTTCAATCAGCCCCAGCATTTT

V gene: TRBV20-1
clone size: few
J gene: TRBJ2-3
D gene: .
CDR3 protein: CSVVGGTSTDTQYF
CDR3 DNA: TGCAGTGTTGTAGGCGGTACTAGCACAGATACGCAGTATTTT

V gene: TRBV9
clone size: .
J gene: TRBJ1-2
D gene: .
CDR3 protein: CASSAGTAYGYTF
CDR3 DNA: TGTGCCAGCAGCGCCGGGACCGCCTATGGCTACACCTTC

V gene: TRBV20-1
clone size: .
J gene: TRBJ1-5
D gene: .
CDR3 protein: CSARVAGMGLSNSNQPQHF
CDR3 DNA: TGCAGTGCTAGAGTGGCAGGGATGGGGCTAAGTAATAGCAATCAGCCCCAGCATTTT

V gene: TRBV3-1
clone size: few
J gene: TRBJ2-5
D gene: TRBD2
CDR3 protein: CASSPGTRTGETQYF
CDR3 DNA: TGTGCCAGCAGCCCCGGGACTAGGACGGGAGAGACCCAGTACTTC

V gene: TRBV5-1
clone size: few
J gene: TRBJ2-7
D gene: TRBD2
CDR3 protein: CASSFSGASYEQYF
CDR3 DNA: TGCGCCAGCAGCTTTAGCGGGGCCTCCTACGAGCAGTACTTC